The present T cell receptor (beta chain) was sequenced within a study of OX40 agonist ivuxolimab in advanced cancers. Study in general: The dose of intravenous ivuxolimab that patients received every 2 weeks ranged from 0.01 to 10 mg/kg.

Study findings and constraints: CD8+ T cells (on average) carried more expanded clones than CD4+ T cells.

Data came from immunoSEQ multiplex PCR; TCRdb stores just in-frame clones and leaves some out. The sample yields fewer than 50,000 clones, about 90% seen once. Any history of autoimmune disease or systemic immunosuppression disqualified patients. A word on this clone: Antigen specificity is unknown.

V lost 8 bases to trimming and J lost 4 bases; unmatched junction nucleotides: 7. The CDR3 spans 16 residues. Germline V gene lookup returns CDR1 MRHNA and CDR2 SNTAGT. Sequenced here: CD4+ or CD8+ T cells sorted from blood, sampled in a trial of the OX40 agonist ivuxolimab. The gene calls are TRBV6-4 and TRBJ2-2; the match to TRBD2 covers 13 bases. The TCR sequence derives from an adult with an advanced solid tumor such as melanoma, head and neck, liver or kidney cancer. CDR3 region: CASGRTSGSGTGELFF. As DNA, the CDR3 is TGTGCCAGCGGTCGGACTAGCGGGAGTGGCACCGGGGAGCTGTTTTTT.